Sequencing of this TCR beta chain was carried out in a study of T cells in localized non-small cell lung cancer. With 8 bases removed from V and 10 bases from J, the gap between germline ends came to 18 bases. Germline CDR1 is SNHLY and CDR2 is FYNNEI. This CDR3 contains 12 residues. The protocol was immunoSEQ multiplex PCR, while the TCRdb copy is restricted to in-frame clones and leaves out a portion. The sample contains about 33,000 clones, 75% to 90% of which appear only once. V gene TRBV2 combines with J gene TRBJ2-7; D is unresolved. This clonotype originated in a man between 40 and 75 years old with stage III lung adenocarcinoma. Here the sequenced sample was peripheral blood mononuclear cells, taken before any cancer treatment. CDR3 loop: CASAQLTERQYF. In nucleotides, the CDR3 is TGTGCCAGCGCGCAGTTAACAGAGCGACAGTACTTC.